This T cell receptor beta chain was profiled in a study of T cells in Graves' hyperthyroidism and ophthalmopathy. Study observations and caveats: Most expanded thyroid clonotypes above 0.001 recurred in blood.

Germline V gene data show CDR1 as MDHEN and CDR2 as SYDVKM. Trimming took 5 bases from V and 2 from J, leaving 22 bases between them. The CDR3 is 18 residues long. Amplification of TCR beta CDR3 regions was performed using RNA transcripts as template. Researchers ran a first-round RT-PCR on the TCR CDR3 using the HTBI primer set. TCRdb called the multiplex PCR reads again in MiXCR, with one record for every CDR3 protein. Of roughly 700,000 distinct CDR3 sequences in the sample, around 15% were seen once. In this sample, this clonotype turned up many times. The antigen is unknown. The J gene is TRBJ1-5, the V gene TRBV28, with a tentative D call TRBD1 (6 bases). Sequencing used blood. The sequence derives from a woman under 30 with Graves' hyperthyroidism. As DNA, the CDR3 is TGTGCCAGCAGTCCCTCACCCCCAGGGGCCGGAGGCAATCAGCCCCAGCATTTT. Encoded protein: CASSPSPPGAGGNQPQHF.